The source of this T cell receptor (beta chain) is a study of T cell responses to AZD1222 COVID-19 vaccine. Turning to this clone: Antigen unknown.

Study-wide points: The breadth and depth of Spike-specific TCRs increased once two AZD1222 doses had been given.

Sequencing was performed with immunoSEQ multiplex PCR; in TCRdb, only in-frame clones are kept and a portion is missing. The sample includes under 80,000 clones, 70% to 90% seen only once; the top ten take around 20%. The sequence was obtained from an adult in good health. Sample: peripheral blood, taken on day 0 of AZD1222 vaccination.

The CDR3, as DNA: TGTGCCAGCAGCCAACTGTACAGACGAACTGAAGCTTTCTTT. Protein product: CASSQLYRRTEAFF. The gene calls are TRBV3-1 (or the pseudogene TRBV3-2) and TRBJ1-1; no clear D. V was cut by 2 bases and J by 5 bases, with 12 bases left in between. This CDR3 region has 14 residues. From germline, CDR1 is LGHDT and CDR2 YNNKEL (reference sequence).